This T cell receptor beta chain was recorded in a study of T cell therapy after organ transplantation. Study details: Up to 6 doses were given at 2-week intervals. Patients received a median of 1.92 x 10^8 CMV-specific T cells over 2 to 6 infusions. General observations from the study: Effects of concurrent antirejection and antiviral medications were not evaluable. Minimal repertoire change after therapy followed marked pretherapy expansions in nonresponders.

Sequencing was performed with immunoSEQ multiplex PCR; in TCRdb, only in-frame clones are kept and a portion is missing. This sample has 51,000 or so clones, with approximately 94% found just once. Germline values: CDR1 MGHDK, CDR2 SYGVNS. V gave up 1 base and J gave up 9 bases, with 13 bases separating them. This CDR3 is built from 14 residues. A word on this clone: Its antigen is unknown.

The chain is built from TRBV25-1 and TRBJ2-1; no clear D. The sequence was obtained from a human patient who had received a solid organ transplant and had CMV disease. Sequenced here: CD8+ T cells from blood, sampled before autologous CMV-specific T cell therapy. The CDR3 region has the DNA TGTGCCAGCAGTGAATCTGGCAGATCGGTTGAGCAGTTCTTC. Translating it yields CASSESGRSVEQFF. Together with reference TRBV25-1 and TRBJ2-1, the CDR3 gives the full variable domain: EADIYQTPRYLVIGTGKKITLECSQTMGHDKMYWYQQDPGMELHLIHYSYGVNSTEKGDLSSESTVSRIRTEHFPLTLESARPSHTSQYLCASSESGRSVEQFFGPGTRLTVL.